This entry is about one T cell receptor beta chain. What it binds is not known. The data are from a study of T cells in tumors after PD-1 blockade. At the level of the study: During anti-PD-1 treatment, some patients continued daily vismodegib 150 mg. Notes on the study in general: Around 37% of tumor TCR clonotypes were also found in blood.

Data came from immunoSEQ multiplex PCR; TCRdb stores just in-frame clones and leaves some out. The sample lists roughly 19,000 clones; about 84% were seen once. CDR3 size: 13 residues. CDR1 is SNHLY, CDR2 FYNNEI, per germline. V was pared by 5 bases and J by 9 bases, with 5 bases of the junction left unmatched. This sequence joins TRBV2 and TRBJ1-4; 8 nucleotides agree with TRBD1. This receptor was identified in a human donor with advanced basal cell or squamous cell carcinoma (not recorded which). The source material was PBMCs, sampled after anti-PD-1 therapy. The CDR3 reads CASSSGTGKKLFF. The CDR3 DNA is TGTGCCAGCAGTTCCGGGACAGGAAAAAAACTGTTTTTT.